This TCR beta chain was captured in a study of blood T cell repertoires in COVID-19. Overall study: Italy, Spain and the United States were the sources of the convalescent and acute COVID-19 samples. PBMCs, B-cell-depleted T cells, or T cells provided the cDNA or gDNA that made up the material.

J was trimmed by 4 bases and V by 3 bases; bases with no gene match: 2. From germline, CDR1 is LNHDA and CDR2 SQIVND (reference sequence). This CDR3 contains 13 residues. Data came from immunoSEQ multiplex PCR; TCRdb stores just in-frame clones and leaves some out. The sample contains hundreds of thousands of clones, 83% of which appear only once. The material sequenced was peripheral blood. The receptor was derived from a woman between 25 and 40 years old with COVID-19, enrolled during active disease. The V gene is TRBV19, the J gene TRBJ1-1; TRBD1 matches at 7 bases. For the CDR3, the DNA is TGTGCCAGTAGTATGGGACAGCTCACTGAAGCTTTCTTT. Translating it yields CASSMGQLTEAFF.